The sequence of this T cell receptor (beta chain) was determined in a study of blood T cell repertoires in COVID-19. Study overall: PBMCs, B-cell-depleted T cells, or T cells provided the cDNA or gDNA that made up the material.

The CDR3 loop spans 17 amino acids. V lost 4 bases, J lost 5 bases, and 14 bases stayed unmatched. CDR1 and CDR2 from the germline V gene are SGHDT and YYEEEE. Sequenced by immunoSEQ multiplex PCR; TCRdb stores in-frame clones only, minus some. This table holds approximately 440,000 clones, around 89% found once. Seattle patients were enrolled while actively infected and followed longitudinally. The receptor's source is a woman in her forties or fifties with COVID-19, enrolled during active disease. V and J are TRBV5-6 and TRBJ2-3; TRBD2 matches 9 bases. The sequencing sample was made of peripheral blood. CDR3 sequence (DNA): TGTGCCAGCAGCCCCCTCGGGAAAGCGGGGGGCGGAGATACGCAGTATTTT. Amino acid sequence: CASSPLGKAGGGDTQYF.